One and the same sample provided the 29 T cell receptor beta chains below, sequenced in a study of radiotherapy plus CTLA-4 blockade in lung cancer (dated by TCRdb to 2017 to 2018). Libraries were prepared through the immunoSEQ multiplex PCR assay. TCRdb stores this immuneACCESS table with in-frame sequences only. Part of the clones is absent; in the studies checked, under half of the shortfall reflects unresolved V genes, and no reason is known for the rest. Here the sample has more than 95,000 clones; 78% occur a single time. The top ten constitute roughly 5.3% of the sample. Sequencing used peripheral blood, obtained from a patient treated with radiotherapy plus ipilimumab. The receptors stem from a human donor with non-small cell lung cancer who had a partial response to radiotherapy plus ipilimumab.

The chain is built from TRBV9 and TRBJ2-7; 12 nucleotides match TRBD2. CDR1 is SGDLS, CDR2 YYNGEE, per germline. The CDR3 is made up of 13 amino acids. J was trimmed by 6 bases and V by 2 bases; bases with no gene match: 0. CDR3 amino acids: CASSVTSGGEQYV. In DNA form, the CDR3 reads TGTGCCAGCAGCGTGACTAGCGGGGGCGAGCAGTACGTC.

This chain uses TRBV7-9 with TRBJ1-1; 7 bases line up with TRBD1. This CDR3 is built from 13 residues. Germline V CDR1 and CDR2: SEHNR, FQNEAQ (reference sequence). With 2 bases clipped from V and 8 bases from J, the junction kept 5 bases outside the gene matches. The CDR3 is CASSLLDRAEAFF. The CDR3 region has the DNA TGTGCCAGCAGCTTATTAGACAGGGCCGAAGCTTTCTTT. The variable domain in full, with the rest retrieved from reference TRBV7-9 and TRBJ1-1, is DTGVSQNPRHKITKRGQNVTFRCDPISEHNRLYWYRQTLGQGPEFLTYFQNEAQLEKSRLLSDRFSAERPKGSFSTLEIQRTEQGDSAMYLCASSLLDRAEAFFGQGTRLTVV.

The chain joins TRBV15 to TRBJ2-1, with a possible D match to TRBD1 (6 bases). The CDR3 contains 14 residues. Germline loops: CDR1 LNHNV, CDR2 YYDKDF (reference sequence). Deletions cut 1 base from V and 5 bases from J, with 9 bases between. The CDR3: CATSRGTVNNEQFF. Here the CDR3 DNA reads TGTGCCACCAGCAGAGGGACAGTAAACAATGAGCAGTTCTTC.

The V call is TRBV6-6, the J call TRBJ1-1; no firm D call. The germline V and J ends were trimmed by 6 bases and 0 bases, with 11 bases remaining between them. Germline CDR1 MNHNY, CDR2 SVGAGI (reference sequence). This CDR3 is built from 14 residues. CDR3 residues: CASRSSVLNTEAFF. The DNA of the CDR3 is TGTGCCAGCAGAAGTAGTGTTTTGAACACTGAAGCTTTCTTT.

The chain carries TRBV28 and TRBJ2-7; 8 nucleotides match TRBD2. V dropped 7 bases and J dropped 0; count of bases not matched to a gene: 8. CDR3 size: 15 residues. Per germline, CDR1 MDHEN and CDR2 SYDVKM. The CDR3 loop is CASKGSGDNSYEQYF. DNA for the CDR3: TGTGCCAGCAAGGGTAGCGGGGACAACTCCTACGAGCAGTACTTC. Supplemented by reference TRBV28 and TRBJ2-7, the full variable domain reads DVKVTQSSRYLVKRTGEKVFLECVQDMDHENMFWYRQDPGLGLRLIYFSYDVKMKEKGDIPEGYSVSREKKERFSLILESASTNQTSMYLCASKGSGDNSYEQYFGPGTRLTVT.

This rearrangement joins TRBV5-6 to TRBJ2-5; 12 bases are shared with TRBD2. Per germline, CDR1 SGHDT and CDR2 YYEEEE. Trimming took 4 bases from V and 4 from J; bases not matched to a gene: 11. The CDR3 covers 17 residues. This chain's CDR3 is CASSRRPSGRALETQYF. The CDR3 nucleotides read TGTGCCAGCAGCCGAAGACCTAGCGGGAGGGCCCTAGAGACCCAGTACTTC. Drawing the rest from reference TRBV5-6 and TRBJ2-5, the complete variable domain is DAGVTQSPTHLIKTRGQQVTLRCSPKSGHDTVSWYQQALGQGPQFIFQYYEEEERQRGNFPDRFSGHQFPNYSSELNVNALLLGDSALYLCASSRRPSGRALETQYFGPGTRLLVL.

The chain links TRBV30 to TRBJ2-3; 7 bases align to TRBD2. The CDR3 covers 15 residues. Germline CDR1 GTSNPN, CDR2 SVGIG (reference sequence). The V segment lost 0 bases and the J segment 1 base; nucleotides outside the gene matches: 4. The CDR3 nucleotides read TGTGCCTGGAGTGTGGAGGGAGGGGGCACAGATACGCAGTATTTT. Translating gives CAWSVEGGGTDTQYF.

This clone showed up just once. V and J are TRBV18 and TRBJ1-5; D gene ambiguous. This CDR3 is built from 15 residues. Trimming removed 3 bases at V and 1 base at J, with 10 bases between. Germline values: CDR1 KGHSH, CDR2 LQKENI. The CDR3 coding sequence is TGTGCCAGCTCACCGTATAGAGTAAGCAATCAGCCCCAGCATTTT. It codes for CASSPYRVSNQPQHF.

The chain is built from TRBV4-1 and TRBJ2-1, with TRBD2 matching over 12 bases. Germline lookup yields CDR1 MGHRA and CDR2 YSYEKL. The CDR3 spans 17 residues. Trimming at V came to 4 bases and at J to 7 bases, leaving 11 bases not matched to a gene. Here the CDR3 reads CASSLLLAGGLFNEQFF. The CDR3 DNA reads TGCGCCAGCAGCCTCCTACTAGCGGGAGGCCTCTTTAATGAGCAGTTCTTC.

The chain is built from TRBV7-6 and TRBJ1-1; D remains unclear. This CDR3 comprises 15 residues. Trimming pared 5 bases from V and 0 bases from J, leaving 13 bases between. Germline-derived CDR1 and CDR2 are SGHVS and FNYEAQ. CDR3 nucleotide sequence: TGTGCCAGCAGCCCCTACGGGAGCATGAACACTGAAGCTTTCTTT. Amino acid sequence: CASSPYGSMNTEAFF.

The rearrangement links TRBV9 to TRBJ1-2, with D hard to call. The CDR3 is 15 amino acids. The V gene lost 2 bases and the J gene lost 0 bases, with 11 bases spanning the gap. Per the germline V gene, CDR1 is SGDLS and CDR2 is YYNGEE. For the CDR3, the DNA is TGTGCCAGCAGCGTGGGAGGGCGGGCTAACTATGGCTACACCTTC. Translating gives CASSVGGRANYGYTF.

The chain uses TRBV19 and TRBJ1-5, with D possibly TRBD1 on 5 matching bases. The CDR3 sequence is 15 residues long. V lost 5 bases and J lost 0, with 11 bases in between. Germline V gives CDR1 LNHDA, CDR2 SQIVND (reference sequence). CDR3 DNA sequence: TGTGCCAGTAGTTTGGGGCCCTATAGCAATCAGCCCCAGCATTTT. Translating gives CASSLGPYSNQPQHF.

In its sample, this clone was seen a few times. The chain is built from TRBV5-1 and TRBJ2-5; 10 bases map to TRBD1. From germline, CDR1 is SGHRS and CDR2 YFSETQ. V dropped 4 bases and J dropped 3; count of bases not matched to a gene: 6. The CDR3 is 15 amino acids. CDR3 DNA sequence: TGCGCCAGCAGCGGCGGACAGGGGGTCGAAGAGACCCAGTACTTC. It specifies CASSGGQGVEETQYF.

The chain couples TRBV9 to TRBJ1-1; 10 bases fit TRBD1. This CDR3 has 15 amino acids. The V segment lost 0 bases and the J segment 4 bases; nucleotides outside the gene matches: 3. Per germline, CDR1 SGDLS and CDR2 YYNGEE. The CDR3 reads CASSVVGQGVTEAFF. CDR3 sequence (DNA): TGTGCCAGCAGCGTAGTCGGACAGGGGGTCACTGAAGCTTTCTTT.

The chain employs TRBV28 and TRBJ2-1; 8 bases line up with TRBD2. The CDR3 contains 15 residues. The germline V gene encodes CDR1 MDHEN and CDR2 SYDVKM. J was trimmed by 5 bases and V by 5 bases; bases with no gene match: 8. CDR3 loop: CASSTAAAGDNEQFF. CDR3 DNA sequence: TGTGCCAGCAGTACTGCCGCAGCGGGGGACAATGAGCAGTTCTTC. Full variable domain (rest looked up from reference TRBV28 and TRBJ2-1): DVKVTQSSRYLVKRTGEKVFLECVQDMDHENMFWYRQDPGLGLRLIYFSYDVKMKEKGDIPEGYSVSREKKERFSLILESASTNQTSMYLCASSTAAAGDNEQFFGPGTRLTVL.

On this clone itself: The same CDR3 can be traced to other DNA sequences in this sample. This chain joins TRBV7-2 and TRBJ2-1, with D perhaps TRBD2 (6 bases). The V and J ends lost 1 base and 10 bases respectively, with 11 bases between them. CDR3 size: 13 residues. Germline loops: CDR1 SGHTA, CDR2 FQGNSA. CDR3 sequence: CASSLVWRDEQFF. The CDR3 DNA sequence: TGTGCCAGCAGCTTAGTGTGGCGGGACGAGCAGTTCTTC.

This CDR3 is CASSVGRSSYEQYF. In DNA, the CDR3 is TGTGCCAGCAGCGTAGGTAGGAGCTCCTACGAGCAGTACTTC. This chain uses TRBV9 with TRBJ2-7; D remains unclear. V was pared by 0 bases and J by 0 bases, with 7 bases between. The germline V gene encodes CDR1 SGDLS and CDR2 YYNGEE. The CDR3 length is 14 residues.

The chain is built from TRBV7-3 and TRBJ2-2, with 7 nucleotides matching TRBD1. J gave up 5 bases and V 5 bases, and 2 bases lay outside the gene matches. CDR3 length: 13 residues. Germline lookup yields CDR1 SGHTA and CDR2 FQGTGA. The CDR3, as DNA: TGTGCCAGCAGCATGACAGGGACCGGGGAGCTGTTTTTT. It translates to CASSMTGTGELFF. Full variable domain (remainder filled in from reference TRBV7-3 and TRBJ2-2): GAGVSQTPSNKVTEKGKYVELRCDPISGHTALYWYRQSLGQGPEFLIYFQGTGAADDSGLPNDRFFAVRPEGSVSTLKIQRTERGDSAVYLCASSMTGTGELFFGEGSRLTVL.

The rearrangement uses TRBV6-1 and TRBJ2-2; D ambiguous. This CDR3 spans 12 amino acids. Trimming left V 3 bases short and J 6 bases short, with 5 bases between. Germline CDR1 and CDR2: MNHNS and SASEGT. The CDR3 DNA follows: TGTGCCAGCAGTGATACGGCCGGGGAGCTGTTTTTT. Translated: CASSDTAGELFF.

The J gene is TRBJ2-2, the V gene TRBV2, with TRBD2 matching 9 bases. The CDR3 has 13 amino acids. J was trimmed by 6 bases and V by 8 bases; bases with no gene match: 4. CDR1 SNHLY and CDR2 FYNNEI come from the germline V gene. The CDR3 here is CASLSGSSGELFF. In DNA, the CDR3 is TGTGCCAGCCTTAGCGGGAGCTCCGGGGAGCTGTTTTTT.

This clone is a singleton in its sample. The V gene is TRBV5-6, the J gene TRBJ1-3; D is perhaps TRBD1 (5 bases). V lost 2 bases, J lost 0 bases, and 18 bases lay in between. The CDR3 runs 18 residues. The germline V gene has CDR1 SGHDT and CDR2 YYEEEE. This chain's CDR3 is CASSLGALPIVSGNTIYF. DNA of the CDR3: TGTGCCAGCAGCTTAGGGGCCCTACCAATAGTCTCTGGAAACACCATATATTTT.

The gene calls are TRBV4-2 and TRBJ1-5; weak D call: TRBD1 (6 bases). The CDR3 spans 16 residues. Looked up from germline, CDR1 is LGHNA and CDR2 is YNFKEQ. V lost 0 bases, J lost 7 bases, and 16 bases lay in between. The CDR3 protein is CASSQEVRGGGQPQHF. In DNA, the CDR3 is TGTGCCAGCAGCCAAGAAGTCAGGGGTGGAGGCCAGCCCCAGCATTTT.

V gene TRBV19 combines with J gene TRBJ2-7; TRBD1 matches at 9 bases. In germline, CDR1 is LNHDA, CDR2 SQIVND (reference sequence). V lost 4 bases and J lost 5; bases outside the gene matches: 9. The CDR3 is 15 amino acids. The CDR3 DNA reads as TGTGCCAGTAGTACTTACCCGGGACAGGGTGACGAGCAGTACTTC. Its protein product is CASSTYPGQGDEQYF. Based on the CDR3 plus reference TRBV19 and TRBJ2-7, the full variable domain is DGGITQSPKYLFRKEGQNVTLSCEQNLNHDAMYWYRQDPGQGLRLIYYSQIVNDFQKGDIAEGYSVSREKKESFPLTVTSAQKNPTAFYLCASSTYPGQGDEQYFGPGTRLTVT.

CDR3 protein: CASSPGTGENNEQFF. In DNA form, the CDR3 reads TGTGCCAGCAGCCCCGGGACAGGGGAGAACAATGAGCAGTTCTTC. V gene TRBV11-3 combines with J gene TRBJ2-1; TRBD1 agrees at 10 bases. The CDR3 length is 15 residues. Germline trimming cut 5 bases from V and 5 bases from J; bases unmatched to any gene: 6. Germline CDR1 is SGHNT and CDR2 is YENEEA.

In its sample, this clone was seen a few times. V is TRBV19 and J is TRBJ1-3, with D hard to call. V dropped 3 bases and J dropped 0 bases, with 6 bases sitting between them. The CDR3 extends over 14 amino acids. Germline CDR1 reads LNHDA; CDR2 reads SQIVND (reference sequence). The CDR3 nucleotides read TGTGCCAGTAGTATGAGCGCCTCTGGAAACACCATATATTTT. This translates into CASSMSASGNTIYF.

The chain couples TRBV28 to TRBJ1-2; D call uncertain. Looked up from germline, CDR1 is MDHEN and CDR2 is SYDVKM. The ends were cut back, 7 bases at V and 5 bases at J, with 11 bases in the middle. CDR3 length equals 12 residues. The CDR3 protein is CASTHEEYGYTF. CDR3 nucleotides: TGTGCCAGCACACATGAGGAGTATGGCTACACCTTC.

The CDR3 DNA follows: TGTGCCAGCAGTTACTCGGGGAGGGGGGACACAGATACGCAGTATTTT. Translated: CASSYSGRGDTDTQYF. This sequence joins TRBV6-6 and TRBJ2-3; possibly TRBD2 for D (7 bases). The CDR3 runs to 16 residues. Germline V gene data show CDR1 as MNHNY and CDR2 as SVGAGI (reference sequence). The ends were cut back, 0 bases at V and 2 bases at J, with 12 bases in the middle.

Turning to this clone: The same CDR3 also results from other DNA sequences found in this sample. The CDR3 coding sequence is TGCGCCAGCAGCTTGGCCAGGACAGGGGGCGCGGATACGCAGTATTTT. It translates to CASSLARTGGADTQYF. The chain recombines TRBV5-1 with TRBJ2-3, with 11 positions matching TRBD1. Per the germline V gene, CDR1 is SGHRS and CDR2 is YFSETQ. The CDR3 is 16 amino acids. J gave up 6 bases and V 0 bases, and 6 bases lay outside the gene matches.

The J gene is TRBJ2-3, the V gene TRBV2, with a weak D call TRBD1 (6 bases). The germline V and J ends were trimmed by 6 bases and 3 bases, with 10 bases remaining between them. CDR1 is SNHLY and CDR2 is FYNNEI in the germline V gene. The CDR3 totals 13 residues. CDR3 protein: CASRPQGTDTQYF. DNA for the CDR3: TGTGCCAGCAGGCCTCAGGGGACAGATACGCAGTATTTT.